These 5 T cell receptor beta chains share one sample of origin, sequenced in a study of B cell selection in AIRE deficiency. TCRdb's table, derived via immunoSEQ multiplex PCR, lists solely in-frame clones and lacks some. Of around 14,000 clones listed, under 95% are singletons. The regulatory T cell sort gate was CD4+CD25hiCD127low/negative. Source material: Tregs sorted from PBMCs. The receptors were sampled from a human donor with AIRE deficiency.

The V and J genes are TRBV30 and TRBJ1-2; D remains ambiguous. The CDR3 runs to 12 residues. Trimming took 0 bases from V and 6 from J, leaving 8 bases between them. CDR1 and CDR2 from the germline V gene are GTSNPN and SVGIG (reference sequence). The CDR3 loop is CAWSVNRDGYTF. The CDR3 bases are TGTGCCTGGAGTGTAAATCGGGATGGCTACACCTTC.

The chain employs TRBV23-1 and TRBJ2-1, with 7 bases aligning to TRBD1. TRBV23-1 is labeled an ORF, and its function is uncertain. V gave up 6 bases and J gave up 7 bases; unmatched junction bases: 12. This CDR3 spans 15 amino acids. CDR3 DNA sequence: TGCGCCAGCAGCCGAGGGTCAGGGGGAGAAAATGAGCAGTTCTTC. Its protein product is CASSRGSGGENEQFF.

This clone has more than one count but fewer than ten. The chain carries TRBV7-2 and TRBJ2-1; 9 nucleotides align to TRBD2. The CDR3 loop spans 16 amino acids. The germline V gene encodes CDR1 SGHTA and CDR2 FQGNSA. V shed 5 bases and J 9 bases; nucleotides not matched to a gene: 14. The CDR3 nucleotides read TGTGCCAGCAGCCCTGTTGCTAGCGGGATCGGGGGTGAGCAGTTCTTC. Protein: CASSPVASGIGGEQFF.

This clone has a single count. The chain employs TRBV6-5 and TRBJ1-1; D not resolved. CDR3 size: 11 residues. CDR1 is MNHEY, CDR2 SVGAGI, per germline. Trimming cost V 4 bases and J 8 bases, with 8 bases left between them. This CDR3 reads CASSFGREAFF. The DNA of the CDR3 is TGTGCCAGCAGTTTTGGACGGGAAGCTTTCTTT.

The chain combines TRBV28 with TRBJ1-5, with unresolved D. Germline V gives CDR1 MDHEN, CDR2 SYDVKM. This CDR3 is built from 13 residues. V dropped 6 bases and J dropped 5 bases, with 11 bases sitting between them. CDR3 sequence: CASRASKDQPQHF. The CDR3 DNA reads as TGTGCCAGCAGGGCCTCGAAGGATCAGCCCCAGCATTTT.